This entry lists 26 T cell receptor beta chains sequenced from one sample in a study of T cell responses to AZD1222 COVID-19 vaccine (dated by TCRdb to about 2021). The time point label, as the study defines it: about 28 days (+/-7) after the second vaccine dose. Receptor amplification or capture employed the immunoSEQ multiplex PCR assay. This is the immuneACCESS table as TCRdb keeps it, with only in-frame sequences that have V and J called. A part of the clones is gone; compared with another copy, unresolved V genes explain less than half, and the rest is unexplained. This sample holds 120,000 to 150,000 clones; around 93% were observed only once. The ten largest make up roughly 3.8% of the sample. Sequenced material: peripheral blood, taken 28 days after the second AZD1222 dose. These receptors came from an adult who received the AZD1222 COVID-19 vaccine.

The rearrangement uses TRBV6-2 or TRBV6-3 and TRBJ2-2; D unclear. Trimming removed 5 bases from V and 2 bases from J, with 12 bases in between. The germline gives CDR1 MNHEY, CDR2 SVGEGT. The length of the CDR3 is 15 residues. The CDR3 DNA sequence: TGTGCCAGCAGTGCTGAGGACGGTAACACCGGGGAGCTGTTTTTT. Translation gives CASSAEDGNTGELFF.

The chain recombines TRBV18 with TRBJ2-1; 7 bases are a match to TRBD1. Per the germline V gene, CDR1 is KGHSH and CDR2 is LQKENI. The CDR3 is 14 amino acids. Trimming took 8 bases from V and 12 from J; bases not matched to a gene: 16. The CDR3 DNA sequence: TGTGCCAGCACCAATCTCCGGCGGGCAGGGGGGCAGTTCTTC. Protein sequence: CASTNLRRAGGQFF. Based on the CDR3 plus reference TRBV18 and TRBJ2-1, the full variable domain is NAGVMQNPRHLVRRRGQEARLRCSPMKGHSHVYWYRQLPEEGLKFMVYLQKENIIDESGMPKERFSAEFPKEGPSILRIQQVVRGDSAAYFCASTNLRRAGGQFFGPGTRLTVL.

The CDR3 DNA is TGCGCCAGCAGTGCTGAGGCTAATGAAAAACTGTTTTTT. This encodes CASSAEANEKLFF. The rearrangement links TRBV5-1 to TRBJ1-4; D is uncertain. The V gene's germline CDR1 is SGHRS and CDR2 YFSETQ. This CDR3 contains 13 residues. The V gene lost 5 bases and the J gene lost 3 bases, with 8 bases spanning the gap.

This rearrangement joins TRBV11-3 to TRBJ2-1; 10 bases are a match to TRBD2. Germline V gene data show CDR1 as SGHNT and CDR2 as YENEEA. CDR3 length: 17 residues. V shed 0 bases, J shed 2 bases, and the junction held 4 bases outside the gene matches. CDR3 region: CASSLEELAGPYNEQFF. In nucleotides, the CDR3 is TGTGCCAGCAGCTTAGAGGAACTAGCGGGACCCTACAATGAGCAGTTCTTC. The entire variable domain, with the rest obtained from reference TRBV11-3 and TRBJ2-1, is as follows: EAGVVQSPRYKIIEKKQPVAFWCNPISGHNTLYWYLQNLGQGPELLIRYENEEAVDDSQLPKDRFSAERLKGVDSTLKIQPAELGDSAVYLCASSLEELAGPYNEQFFGPGTRLTVL.

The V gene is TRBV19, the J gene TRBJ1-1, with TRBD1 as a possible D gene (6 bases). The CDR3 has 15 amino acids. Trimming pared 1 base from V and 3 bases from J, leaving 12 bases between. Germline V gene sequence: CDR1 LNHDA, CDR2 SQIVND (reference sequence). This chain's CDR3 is CASSIGGQGYTEAFF. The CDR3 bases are TGTGCCAGTAGTATAGGGGGGCAGGGGTACACTGAAGCTTTCTTT.

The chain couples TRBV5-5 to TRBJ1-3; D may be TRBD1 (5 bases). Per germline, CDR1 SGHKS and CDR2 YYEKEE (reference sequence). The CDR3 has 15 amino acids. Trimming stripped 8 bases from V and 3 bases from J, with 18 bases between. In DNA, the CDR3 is TGTGCCAGTACTAAAACTGGGGGTAATGGAAACACCATATATTTT. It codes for CASTKTGGNGNTIYF.

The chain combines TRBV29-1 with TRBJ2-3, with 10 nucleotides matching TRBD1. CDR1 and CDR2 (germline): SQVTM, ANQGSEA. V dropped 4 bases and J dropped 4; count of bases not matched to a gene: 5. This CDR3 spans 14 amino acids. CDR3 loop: CSVVTGGRSDTQYF. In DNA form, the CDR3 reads TGCAGCGTTGTGACAGGGGGCAGGTCAGATACGCAGTATTTT.

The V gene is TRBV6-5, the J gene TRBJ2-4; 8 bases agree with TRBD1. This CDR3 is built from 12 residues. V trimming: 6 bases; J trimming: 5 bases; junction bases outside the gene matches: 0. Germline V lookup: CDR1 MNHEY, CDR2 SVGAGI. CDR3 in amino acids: CASRGQENIQYF. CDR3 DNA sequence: TGTGCCAGCAGGGGACAGGAAAACATTCAGTACTTC.

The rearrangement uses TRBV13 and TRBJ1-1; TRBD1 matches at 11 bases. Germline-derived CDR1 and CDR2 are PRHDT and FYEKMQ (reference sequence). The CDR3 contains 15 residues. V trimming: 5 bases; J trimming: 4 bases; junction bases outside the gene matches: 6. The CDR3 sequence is CASSPRGTGGTEAFF. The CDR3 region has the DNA TGTGCCAGCAGCCCCCGCGGGACAGGGGGCACTGAAGCTTTCTTT.

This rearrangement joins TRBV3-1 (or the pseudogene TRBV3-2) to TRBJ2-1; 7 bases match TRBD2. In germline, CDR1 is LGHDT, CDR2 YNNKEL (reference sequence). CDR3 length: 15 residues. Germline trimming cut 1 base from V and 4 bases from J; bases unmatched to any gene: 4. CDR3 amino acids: CASSQAGRSYNEQFF. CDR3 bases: TGTGCCAGCAGCCAAGCCGGGAGGAGTTACAATGAGCAGTTCTTC.

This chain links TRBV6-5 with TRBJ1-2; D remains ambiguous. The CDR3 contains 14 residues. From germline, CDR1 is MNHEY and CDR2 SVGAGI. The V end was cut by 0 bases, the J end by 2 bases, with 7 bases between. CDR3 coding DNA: TGTGCCAGCAGTTACTCGGCCGTGAACTATGGCTACACCTTC. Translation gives CASSYSAVNYGYTF.

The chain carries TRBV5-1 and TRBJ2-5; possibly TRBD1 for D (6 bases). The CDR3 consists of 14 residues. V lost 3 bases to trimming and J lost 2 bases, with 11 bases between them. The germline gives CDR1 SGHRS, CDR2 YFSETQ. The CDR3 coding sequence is TGCGCCAGCAGCTGGACAGCAAGACAAGAGACCCAGTACTTC. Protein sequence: CASSWTARQETQYF.

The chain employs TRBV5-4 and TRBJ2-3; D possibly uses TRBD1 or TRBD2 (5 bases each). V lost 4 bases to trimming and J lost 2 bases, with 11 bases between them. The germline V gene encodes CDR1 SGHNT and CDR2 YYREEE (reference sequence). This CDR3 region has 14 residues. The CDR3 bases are TGTGCCAGCAGCAAGGGGACGGACACAGATACGCAGTATTTT. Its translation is CASSKGTDTDTQYF. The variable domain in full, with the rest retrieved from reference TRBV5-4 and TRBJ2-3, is ETGVTQSPTHLIKTRGQQVTLRCSSQSGHNTVSWYQQALGQGPQFIFQYYREEENGRGNFPPRFSGLQFPNYSSELNVNALELDDSALYLCASSKGTDTDTQYFGPGTRLTVL.

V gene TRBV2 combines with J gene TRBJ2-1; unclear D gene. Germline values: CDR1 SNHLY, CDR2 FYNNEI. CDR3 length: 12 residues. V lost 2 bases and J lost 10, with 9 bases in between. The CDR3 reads CASSEPPEEQFF. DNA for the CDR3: TGTGCCAGCAGTGAACCTCCGGAGGAGCAGTTCTTC.

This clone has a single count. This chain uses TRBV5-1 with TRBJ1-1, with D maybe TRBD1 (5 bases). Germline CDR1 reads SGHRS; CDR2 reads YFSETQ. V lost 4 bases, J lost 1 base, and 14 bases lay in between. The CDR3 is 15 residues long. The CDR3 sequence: CASSPAVGRNTEAFF. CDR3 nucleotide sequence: TGCGCCAGCAGCCCGGCGGTGGGGCGGAACACTGAAGCTTTCTTT. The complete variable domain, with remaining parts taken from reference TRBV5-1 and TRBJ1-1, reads KAGVTQTPRYLIKTRGQQVTLSCSPISGHRSVSWYQQTPGQGLQFLFEYFSETQRNKGNFPGRFSGRQFSNSRSEMNVSTLELGDSALYLCASSPAVGRNTEAFFGQGTRLTVV.

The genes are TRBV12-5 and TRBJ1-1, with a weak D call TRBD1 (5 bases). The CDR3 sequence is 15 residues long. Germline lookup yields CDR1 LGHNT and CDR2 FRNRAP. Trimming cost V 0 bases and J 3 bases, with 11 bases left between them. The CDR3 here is CASGLVRGRDTEAFF. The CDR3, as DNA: TGTGCTAGTGGTTTGGTACGGGGCAGGGACACTGAAGCTTTCTTT.

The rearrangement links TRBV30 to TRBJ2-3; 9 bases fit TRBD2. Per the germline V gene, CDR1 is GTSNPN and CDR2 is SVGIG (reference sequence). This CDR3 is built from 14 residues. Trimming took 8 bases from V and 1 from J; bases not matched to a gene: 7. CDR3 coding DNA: TGTGCCGGCTCGACTAGCGGCCGCACAGATACGCAGTATTTT. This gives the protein CAGSTSGRTDTQYF.

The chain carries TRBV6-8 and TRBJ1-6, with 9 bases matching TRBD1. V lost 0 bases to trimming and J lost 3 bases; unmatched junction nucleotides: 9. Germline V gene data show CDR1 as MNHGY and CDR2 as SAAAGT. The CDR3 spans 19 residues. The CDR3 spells CASSYSPGPTGGYNSPLHF. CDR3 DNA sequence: TGTGCCAGCAGTTACTCGCCCGGTCCGACAGGGGGCTATAATTCACCCCTCCACTTT.

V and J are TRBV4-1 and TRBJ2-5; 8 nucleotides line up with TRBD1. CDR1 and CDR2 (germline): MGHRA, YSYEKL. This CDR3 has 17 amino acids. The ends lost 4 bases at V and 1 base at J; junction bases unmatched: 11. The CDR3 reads CASSRVGTGTSQETQYF. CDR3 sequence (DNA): TGCGCCAGCAGCCGAGTGGGGACAGGTACCAGCCAAGAGACCCAGTACTTC.

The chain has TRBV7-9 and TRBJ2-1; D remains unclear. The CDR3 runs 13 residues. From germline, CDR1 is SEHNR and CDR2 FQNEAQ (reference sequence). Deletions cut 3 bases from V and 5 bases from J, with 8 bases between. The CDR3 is CASSFNRDNEQFF. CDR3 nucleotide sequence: TGTGCCAGCAGCTTCAACCGGGACAATGAGCAGTTCTTC.

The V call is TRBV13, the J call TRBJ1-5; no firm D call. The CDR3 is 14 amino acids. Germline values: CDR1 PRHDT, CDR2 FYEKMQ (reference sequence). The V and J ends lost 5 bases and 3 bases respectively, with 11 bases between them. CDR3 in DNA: TGTGCCAGCAGCCTTGGACGGGTCAATCAGCCCCAGCATTTT. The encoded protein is CASSLGRVNQPQHF.

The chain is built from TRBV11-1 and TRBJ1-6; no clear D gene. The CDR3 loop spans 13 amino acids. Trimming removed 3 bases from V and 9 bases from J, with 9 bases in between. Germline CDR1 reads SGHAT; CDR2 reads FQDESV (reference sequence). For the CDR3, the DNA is TGTGCCAGCAGCTTGACTCCCTTTTCACCCCTCCACTTT. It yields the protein CASSLTPFSPLHF. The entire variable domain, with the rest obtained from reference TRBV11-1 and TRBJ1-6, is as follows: EAEVAQSPRYKITEKSQAVAFWCDPISGHATLYWYRQILGQGPELLVQFQDESVVDDSQLPKDRFSAERLKGVDSTLKIQPAELGDSAMYLCASSLTPFSPLHFGNGTRLTVT.

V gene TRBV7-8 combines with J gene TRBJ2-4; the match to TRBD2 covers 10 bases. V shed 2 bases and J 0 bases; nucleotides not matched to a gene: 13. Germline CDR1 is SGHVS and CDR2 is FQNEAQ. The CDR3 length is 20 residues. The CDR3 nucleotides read TGTGCCAGCAGCTTAACCCGCTCGATAGCGGGAGGCCTAGCCAAAAACATTCAGTACTTC. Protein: CASSLTRSIAGGLAKNIQYF.

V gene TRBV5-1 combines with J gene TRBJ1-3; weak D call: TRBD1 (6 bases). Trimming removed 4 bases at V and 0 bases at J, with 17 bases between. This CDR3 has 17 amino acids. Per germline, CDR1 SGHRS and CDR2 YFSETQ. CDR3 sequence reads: CASSLLQGSSSGNTIYF. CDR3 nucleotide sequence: TGCGCCAGCAGCCTCTTACAGGGCTCAAGCTCTGGAAACACCATATATTTT.

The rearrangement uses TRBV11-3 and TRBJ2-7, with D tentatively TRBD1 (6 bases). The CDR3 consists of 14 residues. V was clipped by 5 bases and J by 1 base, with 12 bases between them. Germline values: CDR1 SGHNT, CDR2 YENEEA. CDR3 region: CASSLTGLSYEQYF. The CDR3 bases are TGTGCCAGCAGCCTGACAGGCCTATCCTACGAGCAGTACTTC. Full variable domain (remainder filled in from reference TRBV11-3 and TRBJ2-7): EAGVVQSPRYKIIEKKQPVAFWCNPISGHNTLYWYLQNLGQGPELLIRYENEEAVDDSQLPKDRFSAERLKGVDSTLKIQPAELGDSAVYLCASSLTGLSYEQYFGPGTRLTVT.

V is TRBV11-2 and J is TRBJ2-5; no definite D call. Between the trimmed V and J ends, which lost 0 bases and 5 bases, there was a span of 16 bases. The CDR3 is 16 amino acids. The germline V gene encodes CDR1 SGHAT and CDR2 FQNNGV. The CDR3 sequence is CASSLDSLEARETQYF. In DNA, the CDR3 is TGTGCCAGCAGCTTAGACTCGCTCGAGGCACGCGAGACCCAGTACTTC. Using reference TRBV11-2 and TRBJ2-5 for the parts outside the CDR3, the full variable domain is EAGVAQSPRYKIIEKRQSVAFWCNPISGHATLYWYQQILGQGPKLLIQFQNNGVVDDSQLPKDRFSAERLKGVDSTLKIQPAKLEDSAVYLCASSLDSLEARETQYFGPGTRLLVL.